This T cell receptor (beta chain) is from a study of OX40 agonist ivuxolimab in advanced cancers. Study-level information: Partial responses were achieved by three patients, of whom one had hepatocellular carcinoma and two had cutaneous melanoma.

The data were produced by immunoSEQ multiplex PCR, yet TCRdb's version contains in-frame clones alone and is incomplete. Here the sample spans 40,000 or so clones, 88% being singletons. The table lists this clone with a few counts. Antigen: not known. Study-wide results and limits: CD4+ and CD8+ T cells in blood underwent clonal expansion by week 6 at 0.1 to 3.0 mg/kg.

The specimen was CD4+ or CD8+ T cells sorted from blood, collected in a trial of the OX40 agonist ivuxolimab. The receptor's source is an adult with an advanced solid tumor such as melanoma, head and neck, liver or kidney cancer.

The chain's CDR3 is CASSPMTSVSRIDNEQFF. Written as DNA, the CDR3 is TGTGCCAGCAGCCCGATGACTAGCGTTAGCCGAATTGACAATGAGCAGTTCTTC. The genes are TRBV28 and TRBJ2-1; TRBD2 agrees at 8 bases. The CDR3 totals 18 residues. V trimming: 6 bases; J trimming: 5 bases; junction bases outside the gene matches: 18. Germline V gene data show CDR1 as MDHEN and CDR2 as SYDVKM.